The 17 T cell receptor beta chains below come from one sample, sequenced in a study of low-dose radiotherapy and immunotherapy resistance in tumors. First-strand cDNA relied on TRAV- and TRBV-specific primers spanning alpha and beta chains. Amplification, which lasted about 20 PCR cycles, used a constant-region primer and V-primer adapter to amplify TCRs. MiXCR was run by TCRdb on the reads, yielding one entry per CDR3 protein. Of fewer than 50,000 distinct CDR3 sequences listed, around 25% are singletons. As to time point: after trial treatment. Treatment reported: LDRT plus nivolumab, ipilimumab, low-dose cyclophosphamide and aspirin (RACIN trial). The sample in question was PBMCs, obtained after low-dose radiotherapy plus immunotherapy. These receptors originate from a male donor with prostate cancer.

This clonotype has ten or more counts. CDR3 residues: CASSLQGASEKLFF. Here the CDR3 DNA reads TGCGCCAGCAGCTTGCAGGGGGCCTCGGAAAAACTGTTTTTT. The J gene is TRBJ1-4, the V gene TRBV5-1, with 8 bases aligning to TRBD1. V was clipped by 1 base and J by 8 bases; unmatched bases: 4. In germline, CDR1 is SGHRS, CDR2 YFSETQ. There are 14 residues in the CDR3.

This clonotype was seen at least ten times. CDR3 sequence: CASSPRGQGAHNEQFF. DNA for the CDR3: TGCGCCAGCAGCCCCCGCGGTCAGGGGGCCCACAATGAGCAGTTCTTC. The chain is built from TRBV5-1 and TRBJ2-1; 8 positions agree with TRBD1. Germline V lookup: CDR1 SGHRS, CDR2 YFSETQ. V shed 4 bases and J 5 bases; nucleotides not matched to a gene: 11. The CDR3 is 16 residues long.

The CDR3 DNA reads TGTGCCAGCAGGAAGGGACAGGGAACCTACAATGAGCAGTTCTTC. It translates to CASRKGQGTYNEQFF. This rearrangement joins TRBV6-8 to TRBJ2-1, with TRBD1 matching over 9 bases. Germline loops: CDR1 MNHGY, CDR2 SAAAGT. J gave up 2 bases and V 6 bases, and 5 bases lay outside the gene matches. The CDR3 spans 15 residues.

Points on this clonotype: This likely reflects a read error, since a far larger clone is one base away. The V and J genes are TRBV7-3 and TRBJ2-2; D is ambiguous. Deletions cut 8 bases from V and 0 bases from J, with 13 bases between. CDR1 SGHTA and CDR2 FQGTGA come from the germline V gene. This CDR3 has 15 residues. CDR3 protein: CASSGGISNTGELFF. Here the CDR3 DNA reads TGTGCCAGCTCAGGTGGGATCTCGAACACCGGGGAGCTGTTTTTT.

On this clonotype itself: It is likely a read error: a sequence one base away is far more abundant. This chain connects TRBV7-9 to TRBJ2-3; 7 nucleotides match TRBD1. The J segment lost 7 bases and the V segment lost 5 bases, leaving 12 bases of the junction unmatched. Germline loops: CDR1 SEHNR, CDR2 FQNEAQ (reference sequence). This CDR3 region has 15 residues. The DNA for the CDR3 is TGTGCCAGCAGCAAGGATAAGACAGGGACGAATACGCAGTATTTT. Encoded protein: CASSKDKTGTNTQYF.

On this clonotype: A far larger clone is one nucleotide away, so this likely arose from a read error. V gene TRBV7-9 combines with J gene TRBJ2-7; D uncertain. Trimming cost V 1 base and J 7 bases, with 14 bases left between them. CDR1 SEHNR and CDR2 FQNEAQ come from the germline V gene (reference sequence). This CDR3 region has 14 residues. CDR3 loop: CASSLGSGIWEQYF. The CDR3 DNA reads TGTGCCAGCAGCTTAGGAAGTGGGATTTGGGAGCAGTACTTC.

V and J are TRBV27 and TRBJ2-3, with 11 bases lining up with TRBD2. Germline V gene sequence: CDR1 MNHEY, CDR2 SMNVEV (reference sequence). The CDR3 consists of 14 residues. V shed 6 bases, J shed 5 bases, and the junction held 4 bases outside the gene matches. CDR3 loop: CASSSGLAGDTQYF. The CDR3 coding sequence is TGTGCCAGCAGCTCAGGACTAGCGGGAGATACGCAGTATTTT.

This clonotype was counted at least ten times. The chain joins TRBV6-2 or TRBV6-3 to TRBJ2-1; 8 bases fit TRBD2. V trimming: 2 bases; J trimming: 9 bases; junction bases outside the gene matches: 15. Germline assignment: CDR1 MNHEY and CDR2 SVGEGT. The CDR3 extends over 17 amino acids. This CDR3 is CASSYTKPLGTRGEQFF. CDR3 bases: TGTGCCAGCAGTTACACGAAACCCTTAGGGACTAGGGGTGAGCAGTTCTTC.

This clonotype was counted ten times or more. The chain uses TRBV9 and TRBJ2-1; 13 bases fit TRBD2. V was pared by 2 bases and J by 2 bases, with 4 bases of the junction left unmatched. Germline loops: CDR1 SGDLS, CDR2 YYNGEE. This CDR3 spans 17 amino acids. The CDR3: CASSVGTSGVPYNEQFF. DNA of the CDR3: TGTGCCAGCAGCGTGGGGACTAGCGGGGTCCCCTACAATGAGCAGTTCTTC. The full variable domain, rest sourced from reference TRBV9 and TRBJ2-1, is DSGVTQTPKHLITATGQRVTLRCSPRSGDLSVYWYQQSLDQGLQFLIQYYNGEERAKGNILERFSAQQFPDLHSELNLSSLELGDSALYFCASSVGTSGVPYNEQFFGPGTRLTVL.

This clonotype was seen many times. The J gene is TRBJ2-7, the V gene TRBV20-1, with 14 bases aligning to TRBD2. Germline CDR1 is DFQATT and CDR2 is SNEGSKA (reference sequence). This CDR3 has 15 amino acids. The junction had 7 bases not matched to a gene; V was cut back by 6 bases and J by 3 bases. The DNA for the CDR3 is TGCAGTGCGGGGACTAGCGGGAGAGCCATCTACGAGCAGTACTTC. Translated: CSAGTSGRAIYEQYF.

There are many counts of this clonotype. The genes are TRBV27 and TRBJ2-7, with 10 bases that match TRBD2. J gave up 4 bases and V 3 bases, and 6 bases lay outside the gene matches. The CDR3 is made up of 15 amino acids. The germline CDR1 and CDR2 sequences are MNHEY and SMNVEV (reference sequence). DNA for the CDR3: TGTGCCAGCAGTTTTGCTAGCGGGAGACGATACGAGCAGTACTTC. This codes for CASSFASGRRYEQYF.

Note on this clonotype: A far larger clone lies a single base away; this is likely a read error. The V call is TRBV1, the J call TRBJ2-5; the listed D gene, TRBD1, was not tested against the DNA. TRBV1 is an annotated pseudogene. The CDR3 is 16 residues long. The CDR3 reads CVSSQDERGRQETQYF. The CDR3 DNA reads as TGTGTCAGCAGCCAAGATGAAAGGGGCCGCCAAGAGACCCAGTACTTC.

In this sample, this clonotype turned up many times. The chain uses TRBV6-6 and TRBJ1-3; possibly TRBD1 for D (6 bases). The CDR3 is made up of 16 amino acids. The ends were cut back, 5 bases at V and 1 base at J, with 15 bases in the middle. Germline V lookup: CDR1 MNHNY, CDR2 SVGAGI (reference sequence). DNA of the CDR3: TGTGCCAGCAGTCCTAGGGGGTCCCATTCTGGAAACACCATATATTTT. Its translation is CASSPRGSHSGNTIYF.

In its sample, this clonotype was seen many times. The chain carries TRBV6-5 and TRBJ2-1; 7 bases map to TRBD1. Germline trimming cut 1 base from V and 7 bases from J; bases unmatched to any gene: 7. CDR3 length: 15 amino acids. Germline assignment: CDR1 MNHEY and CDR2 SVGAGI. The CDR3 sequence: CASSYYRGQKNEQFF. In DNA, the CDR3 is TGTGCCAGCAGTTACTATCGGGGACAGAAGAATGAGCAGTTCTTC.

The chain couples TRBV4-2 to TRBJ2-7; TRBD1 matches 9 bases. J lost 6 bases, V lost 8 bases, and 5 bases had no gene match. CDR1 is LGHNA and CDR2 is YNFKEQ in the germline V gene. This CDR3 region has 12 residues. CDR3 coding DNA: TGTGCCAGCGGGGGACAGGGTGGCGAGCAGTACTTC. It yields the protein CASGGQGGEQYF.

This clonotype was detected ten times or more. The CDR3 here is CASSKWDSQETQYF. The CDR3 DNA reads TGTGCCAGCTCTAAATGGGACAGCCAAGAGACCCAGTACTTC. J is TRBJ2-5 and V is TRBV11-2, with 7 bases matching TRBD1. The CDR3 is 14 residues long. The J segment lost 1 base and the V segment lost 8 bases, leaving 7 bases of the junction unmatched. CDR1 is SGHAT and CDR2 is FQNNGV in the germline V gene.

This clonotype was seen repeatedly, ten times or more. The V call is TRBV6-1, the J call TRBJ1-4, with D hard to call. The CDR3 covers 14 residues. Trimming cost V 6 bases and J 4 bases, with 12 bases left between them. CDR1 is MNHNS, CDR2 SASEGT, per germline. The CDR3 is CASSGRRNNEKLFF. CDR3 sequence (DNA): TGTGCCAGCAGCGGACGGCGCAATAATGAAAAACTGTTTTTT.